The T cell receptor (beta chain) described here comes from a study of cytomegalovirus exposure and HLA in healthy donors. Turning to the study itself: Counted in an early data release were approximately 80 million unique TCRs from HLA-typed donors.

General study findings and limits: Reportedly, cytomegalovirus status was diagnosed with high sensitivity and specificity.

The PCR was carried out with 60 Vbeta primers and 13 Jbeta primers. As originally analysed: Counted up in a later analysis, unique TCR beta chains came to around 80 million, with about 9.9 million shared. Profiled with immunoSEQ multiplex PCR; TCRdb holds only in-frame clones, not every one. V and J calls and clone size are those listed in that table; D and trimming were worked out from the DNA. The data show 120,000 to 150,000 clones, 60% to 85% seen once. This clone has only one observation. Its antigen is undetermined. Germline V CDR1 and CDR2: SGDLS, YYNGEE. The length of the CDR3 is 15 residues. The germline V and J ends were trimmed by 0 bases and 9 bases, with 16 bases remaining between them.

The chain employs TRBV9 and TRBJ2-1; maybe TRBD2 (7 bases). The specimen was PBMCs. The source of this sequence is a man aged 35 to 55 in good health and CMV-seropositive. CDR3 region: CASSVVGGARPEQFF. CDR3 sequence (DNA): TGTGCCAGCAGCGTAGTTGGGGGGGCCCGTCCTGAGCAGTTCTTC.